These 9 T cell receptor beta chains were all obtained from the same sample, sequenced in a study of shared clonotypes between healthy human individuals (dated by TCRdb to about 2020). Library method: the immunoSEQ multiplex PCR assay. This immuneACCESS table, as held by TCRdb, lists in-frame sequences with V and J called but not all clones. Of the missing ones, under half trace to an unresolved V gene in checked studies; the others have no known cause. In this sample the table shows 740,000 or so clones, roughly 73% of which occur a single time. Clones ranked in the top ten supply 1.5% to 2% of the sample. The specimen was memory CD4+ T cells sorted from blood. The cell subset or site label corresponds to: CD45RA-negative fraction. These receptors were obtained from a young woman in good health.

This CDR3 reads CASRPTSGRALEQFF. CDR3 bases: TGTGCCAGCAGACCCACTAGCGGGAGGGCCCTTGAGCAGTTCTTC. The chain joins TRBV9 to TRBJ2-1, with 13 bases identical to TRBD2. The V segment lost 5 bases and the J segment 9 bases; nucleotides outside the gene matches: 8. Germline V gene sequence: CDR1 SGDLS, CDR2 YYNGEE. This CDR3 is built from 15 residues.

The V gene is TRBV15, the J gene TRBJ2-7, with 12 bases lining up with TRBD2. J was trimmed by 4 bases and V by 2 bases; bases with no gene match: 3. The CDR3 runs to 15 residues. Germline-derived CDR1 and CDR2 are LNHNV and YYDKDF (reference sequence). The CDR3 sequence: CATSRRTSGDYEQYF. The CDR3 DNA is TGTGCCACCAGCAGACGGACTAGCGGGGATTACGAGCAGTACTTC.

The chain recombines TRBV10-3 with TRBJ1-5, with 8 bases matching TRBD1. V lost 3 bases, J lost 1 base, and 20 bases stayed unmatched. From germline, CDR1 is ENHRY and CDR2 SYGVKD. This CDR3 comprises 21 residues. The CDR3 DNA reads TGTGCCATCAGTGAAATTTGGACAGGGTGGCCAGCTCTATGGAGCAATCAGCCCCAGCATTTT. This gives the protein CAISEIWTGWPALWSNQPQHF.

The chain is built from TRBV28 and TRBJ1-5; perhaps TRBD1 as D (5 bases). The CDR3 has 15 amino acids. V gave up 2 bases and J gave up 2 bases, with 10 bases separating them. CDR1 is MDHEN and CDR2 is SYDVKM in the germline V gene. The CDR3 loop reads CASSLLGDRNQPQHF. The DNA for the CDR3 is TGTGCCAGCAGTTTACTCGGGGACCGCAATCAGCCCCAGCATTTT. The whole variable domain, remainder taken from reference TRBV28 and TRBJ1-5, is DVKVTQSSRYLVKRTGEKVFLECVQDMDHENMFWYRQDPGLGLRLIYFSYDVKMKEKGDIPEGYSVSREKKERFSLILESASTNQTSMYLCASSLLGDRNQPQHFGDGTRLSIL.

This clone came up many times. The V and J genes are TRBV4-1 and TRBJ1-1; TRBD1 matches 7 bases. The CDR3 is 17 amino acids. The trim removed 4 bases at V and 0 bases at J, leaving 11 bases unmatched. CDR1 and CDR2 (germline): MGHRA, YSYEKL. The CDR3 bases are TGCGCCAGCAGCCCTCCTTCCTGGACAGGAATGAACACTGAAGCTTTCTTT. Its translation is CASSPPSWTGMNTEAFF.

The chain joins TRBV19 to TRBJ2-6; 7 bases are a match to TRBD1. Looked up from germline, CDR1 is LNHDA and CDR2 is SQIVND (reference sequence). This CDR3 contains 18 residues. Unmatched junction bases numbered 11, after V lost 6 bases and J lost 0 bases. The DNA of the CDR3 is TGTGCCAGTAGCTGGACCCGGGACAGTTTCTCTGGGGCCAACGTCCTGACTTTC. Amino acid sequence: CASSWTRDSFSGANVLTF. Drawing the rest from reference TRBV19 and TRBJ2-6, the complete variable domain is DGGITQSPKYLFRKEGQNVTLSCEQNLNHDAMYWYRQDPGQGLRLIYYSQIVNDFQKGDIAEGYSVSREKKESFPLTVTSAQKNPTAFYLCASSWTRDSFSGANVLTFGAGSRLTVL.

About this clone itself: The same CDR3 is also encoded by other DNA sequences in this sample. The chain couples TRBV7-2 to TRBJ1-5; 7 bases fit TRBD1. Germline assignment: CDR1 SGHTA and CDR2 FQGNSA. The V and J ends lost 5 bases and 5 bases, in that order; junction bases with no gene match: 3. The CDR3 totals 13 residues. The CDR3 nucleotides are TGTGCCAGCAGCCTTCAGGGGGATCAGCCCCAGCATTTT. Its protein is CASSLQGDQPQHF.

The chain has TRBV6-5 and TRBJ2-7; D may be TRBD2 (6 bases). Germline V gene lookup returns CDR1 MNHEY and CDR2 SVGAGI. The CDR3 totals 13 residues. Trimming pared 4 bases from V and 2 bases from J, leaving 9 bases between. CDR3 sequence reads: CASSFSGAYEQYF. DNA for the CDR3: TGTGCCAGCAGTTTTTCGGGGGCCTACGAGCAGTACTTC.

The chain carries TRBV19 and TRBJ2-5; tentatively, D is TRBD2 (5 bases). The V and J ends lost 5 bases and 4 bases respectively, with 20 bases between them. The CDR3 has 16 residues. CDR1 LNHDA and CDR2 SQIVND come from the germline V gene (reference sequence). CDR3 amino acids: CASSPTRTGSGETQYF. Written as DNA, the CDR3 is TGTGCCAGTAGTCCGACCCGAACGGGGTCGGGAGAGACCCAGTACTTC.